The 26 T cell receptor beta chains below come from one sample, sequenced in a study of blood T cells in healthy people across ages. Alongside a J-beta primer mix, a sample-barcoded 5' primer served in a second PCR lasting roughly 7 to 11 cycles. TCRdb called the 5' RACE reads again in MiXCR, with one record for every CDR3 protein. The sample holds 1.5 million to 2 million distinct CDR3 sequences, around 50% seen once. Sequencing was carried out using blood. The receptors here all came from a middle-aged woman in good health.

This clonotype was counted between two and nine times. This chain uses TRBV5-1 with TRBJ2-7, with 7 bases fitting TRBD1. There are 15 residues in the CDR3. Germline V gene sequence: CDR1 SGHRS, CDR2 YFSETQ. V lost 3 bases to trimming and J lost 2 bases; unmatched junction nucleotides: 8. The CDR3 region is CASSSQGITAYEQYF. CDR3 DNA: TGCGCCAGCAGCTCACAGGGGATTACCGCCTACGAGCAGTACTTC.

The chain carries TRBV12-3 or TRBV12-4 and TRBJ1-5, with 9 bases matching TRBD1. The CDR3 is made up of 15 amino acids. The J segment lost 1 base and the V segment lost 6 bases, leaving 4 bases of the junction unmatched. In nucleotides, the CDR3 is TGTGCCAGCAGGCAACAGGGGGCAAGCAATCAGCCCCAGCATTTT. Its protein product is CASRQQGASNQPQHF.

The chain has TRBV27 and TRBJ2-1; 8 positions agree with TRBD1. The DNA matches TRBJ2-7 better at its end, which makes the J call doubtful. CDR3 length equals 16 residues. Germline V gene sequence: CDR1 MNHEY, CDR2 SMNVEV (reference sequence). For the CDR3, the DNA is TGTGCCAGCAGTGCAAGAATTCTTCGGGACAGGTACGAGCAGTACTTC. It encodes CASSARILRDRYEQYF.

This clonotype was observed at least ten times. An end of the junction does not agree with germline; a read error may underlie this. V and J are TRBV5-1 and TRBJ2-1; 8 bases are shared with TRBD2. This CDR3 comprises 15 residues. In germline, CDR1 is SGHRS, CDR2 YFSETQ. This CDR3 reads CASSLVAGGYNEQFF. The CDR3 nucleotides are TGTGCCAGCAGCTTAGTGGCGGGGGGATACAATGAGCAGTTCTTC.

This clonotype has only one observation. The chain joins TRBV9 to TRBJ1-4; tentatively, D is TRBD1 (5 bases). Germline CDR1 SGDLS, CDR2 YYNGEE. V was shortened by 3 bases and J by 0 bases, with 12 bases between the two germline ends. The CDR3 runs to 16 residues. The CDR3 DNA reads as TGTGCCAGCAGCGCCCTACAGGTTGCAACTAATGAAAAACTGTTTTTT. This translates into CASSALQVATNEKLFF.

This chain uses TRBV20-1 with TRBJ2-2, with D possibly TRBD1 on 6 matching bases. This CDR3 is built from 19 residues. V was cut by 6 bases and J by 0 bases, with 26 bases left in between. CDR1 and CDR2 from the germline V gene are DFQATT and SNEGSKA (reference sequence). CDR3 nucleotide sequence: TGCAGTGCACCCACTCTAGAGAGACAGGTGTTGCCGAACACCGGGGAGCTGTTTTTT. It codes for CSAPTLERQVLPNTGELFF.

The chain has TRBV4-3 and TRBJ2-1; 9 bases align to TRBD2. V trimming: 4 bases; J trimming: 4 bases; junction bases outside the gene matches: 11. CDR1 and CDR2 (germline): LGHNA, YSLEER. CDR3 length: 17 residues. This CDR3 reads CASSPTSGGRPYNEQFF. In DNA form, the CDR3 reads TGCGCCAGCAGCCCCACAAGCGGGGGGCGCCCGTACAATGAGCAGTTCTTC.

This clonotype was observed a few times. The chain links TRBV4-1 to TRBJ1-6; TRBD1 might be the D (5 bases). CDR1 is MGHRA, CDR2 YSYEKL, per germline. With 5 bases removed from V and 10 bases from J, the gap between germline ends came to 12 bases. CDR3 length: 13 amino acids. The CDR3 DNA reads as TGCGCCAGCAGCACTCCAGGGAGGTCACCCCTCCACTTT. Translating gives CASSTPGRSPLHF.

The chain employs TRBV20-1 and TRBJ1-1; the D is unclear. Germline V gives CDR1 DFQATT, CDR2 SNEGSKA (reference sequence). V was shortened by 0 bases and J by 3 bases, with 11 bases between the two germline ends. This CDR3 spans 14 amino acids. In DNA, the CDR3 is TGCAGTGCTAGAGATCCGCCGAGGCACACTGAAGCTTTCTTT. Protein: CSARDPPRHTEAFF.

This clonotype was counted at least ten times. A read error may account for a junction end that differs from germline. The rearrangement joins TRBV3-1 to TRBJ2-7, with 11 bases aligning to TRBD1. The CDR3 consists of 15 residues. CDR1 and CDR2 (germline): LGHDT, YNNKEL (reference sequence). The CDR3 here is CASRQGTGGLYEQYF. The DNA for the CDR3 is TGTGCCAGCAGACAAGGGACAGGGGGACTTTACGAGCAGTACTTC.

CDR3 in DNA: TGCACCAGCAGCCAAGACGGGGGACTAGTCAATCAAGAGACCCAGTACTTC. It translates to CTSSQDGGLVNQETQYF. This rearrangement joins TRBV1 to TRBJ2-5; the table assigns TRBD2, which was not confirmed against the DNA. TRBV1 is termed a pseudogene. The CDR3 sequence is 17 residues long.

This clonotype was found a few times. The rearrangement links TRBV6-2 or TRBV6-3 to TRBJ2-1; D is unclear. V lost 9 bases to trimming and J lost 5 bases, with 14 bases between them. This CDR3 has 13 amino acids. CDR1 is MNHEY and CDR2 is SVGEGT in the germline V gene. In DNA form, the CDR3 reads TGTGCCAGTCACTACAAACCCCACAATGAGCAGTTCTTC. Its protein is CASHYKPHNEQFF.

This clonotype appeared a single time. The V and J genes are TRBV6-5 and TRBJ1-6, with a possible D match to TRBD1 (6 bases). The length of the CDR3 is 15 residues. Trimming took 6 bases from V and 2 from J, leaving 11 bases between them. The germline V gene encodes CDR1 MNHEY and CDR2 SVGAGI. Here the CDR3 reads CASRVGGTYNSPLHF. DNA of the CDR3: TGTGCCAGCAGGGTTGGGGGCACCTATAATTCACCCCTCCACTTT.

CDR3: CASSLFTANEQFF. The CDR3 region has the DNA TGTGCCAGCAGCTTATTCACGGCCAATGAGCAGTTCTTC. The gene calls are TRBV7-2 and TRBJ2-1, with D unresolved. The ends were cut back, 2 bases at V and 6 bases at J, with 8 bases in the middle. Germline V gene lookup returns CDR1 SGHTA and CDR2 FQGNSA. This CDR3 comprises 13 residues.

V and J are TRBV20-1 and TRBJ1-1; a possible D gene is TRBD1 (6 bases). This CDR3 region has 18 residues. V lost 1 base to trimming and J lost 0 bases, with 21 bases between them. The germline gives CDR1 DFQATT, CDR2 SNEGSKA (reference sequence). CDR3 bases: TGCAGTGCTAGAGTCCATATGGGCAGGGGAACTTTGAACACTGAAGCTTTCTTT. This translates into CSARVHMGRGTLNTEAFF.

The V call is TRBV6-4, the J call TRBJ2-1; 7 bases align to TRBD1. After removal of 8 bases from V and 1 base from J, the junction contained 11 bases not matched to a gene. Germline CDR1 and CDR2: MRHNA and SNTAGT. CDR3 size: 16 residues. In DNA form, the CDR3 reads TGTGCCAGCCGTGTACAGGGGTTAAGTTCCTACAATGAGCAGTTCTTC. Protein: CASRVQGLSSYNEQFF.

CDR3 sequence: CASSQGRGLETQYF. CDR3 in DNA: TGTGCCAGCAGCCAAGGCCGAGGGTTGGAGACCCAGTACTTC. The chain employs TRBV14 and TRBJ2-5; tentatively, D is TRBD2 (5 bases). Per germline, CDR1 SGHDN and CDR2 FVKESK. CDR3 length equals 14 residues. V dropped 1 base and J dropped 5 bases, with 11 bases sitting between them.

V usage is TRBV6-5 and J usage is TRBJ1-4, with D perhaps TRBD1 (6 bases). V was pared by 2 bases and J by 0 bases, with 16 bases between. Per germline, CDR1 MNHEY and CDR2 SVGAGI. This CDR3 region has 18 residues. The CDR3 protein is CASSYRQGPVATNEKLFF. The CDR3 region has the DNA TGTGCCAGCAGTTACCGTCAGGGGCCAGTTGCAACTAATGAAAAACTGTTTTTT.

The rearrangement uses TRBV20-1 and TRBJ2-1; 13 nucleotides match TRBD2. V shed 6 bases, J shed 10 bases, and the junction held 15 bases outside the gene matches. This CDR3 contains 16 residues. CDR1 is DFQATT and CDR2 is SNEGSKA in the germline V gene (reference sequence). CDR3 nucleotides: TGCAGTGCCCAGGGCGAAAAACTAGCGGGGGGGCAAGAGCAGTTCTTC. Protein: CSAQGEKLAGGQEQFF.

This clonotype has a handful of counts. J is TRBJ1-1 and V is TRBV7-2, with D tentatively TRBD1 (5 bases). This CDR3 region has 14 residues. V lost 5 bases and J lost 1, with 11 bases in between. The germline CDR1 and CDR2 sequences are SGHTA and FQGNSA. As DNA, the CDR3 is TGTGCCAGCAGCGTAGGGGCAGGGAACACTGAAGCTTTCTTT. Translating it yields CASSVGAGNTEAFF.

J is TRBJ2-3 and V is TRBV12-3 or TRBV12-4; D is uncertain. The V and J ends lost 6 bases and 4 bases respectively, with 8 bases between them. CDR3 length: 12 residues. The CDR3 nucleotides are TGTGCCAGCAGCGCCCGGGCAGATACGCAGTATTTT. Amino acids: CASSARADTQYF.

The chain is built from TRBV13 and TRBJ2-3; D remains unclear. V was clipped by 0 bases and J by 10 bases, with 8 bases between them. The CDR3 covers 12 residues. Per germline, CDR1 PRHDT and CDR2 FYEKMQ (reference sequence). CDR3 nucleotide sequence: TGTGCCAGCAGCTTAGGACGCATGGCGCAGTATTTT. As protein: CASSLGRMAQYF.

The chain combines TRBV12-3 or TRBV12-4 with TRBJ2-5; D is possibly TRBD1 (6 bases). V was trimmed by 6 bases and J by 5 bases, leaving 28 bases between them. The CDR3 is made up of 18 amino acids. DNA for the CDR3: TGTGCCAGCAGCCCCACATCGGGGACCAGGGGACCTTGGGAGACCCAGTACTTC. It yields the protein CASSPTSGTRGPWETQYF.

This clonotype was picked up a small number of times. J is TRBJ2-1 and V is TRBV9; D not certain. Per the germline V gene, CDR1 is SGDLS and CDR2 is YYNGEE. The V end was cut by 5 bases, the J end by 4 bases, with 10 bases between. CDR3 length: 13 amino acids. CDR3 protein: CASSREEYNEQFF. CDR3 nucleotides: TGTGCCAGCAGTCGAGAGGAATACAATGAGCAGTTCTTC.

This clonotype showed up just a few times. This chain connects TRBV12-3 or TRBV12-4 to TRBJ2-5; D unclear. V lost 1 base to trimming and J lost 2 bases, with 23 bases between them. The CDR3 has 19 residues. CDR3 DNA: TGTGCCAGCAGTTTAGGTTTGACGGTCGCCCGGACCCCACAAGAGACCCAGTACTTC. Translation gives CASSLGLTVARTPQETQYF.

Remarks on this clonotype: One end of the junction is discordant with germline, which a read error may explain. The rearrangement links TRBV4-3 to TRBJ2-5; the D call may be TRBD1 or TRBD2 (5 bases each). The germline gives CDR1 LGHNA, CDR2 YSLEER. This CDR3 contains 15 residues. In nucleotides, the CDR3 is TGCGCCAGCAGCCTAACCACCGGGGACCAAGAGACCCAGAACTTC. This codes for CASSLTTGDQETQNF.